The 20 T cell receptor beta chains listed next were all sequenced from one sample in a study of cytomegalovirus exposure and HLA in healthy donors (dated by TCRdb to the late 2010s). The library was produced with the immunoSEQ multiplex PCR assay. For the multiplex PCR, a mixture combining 60 forward primers for TCR Vbeta segments and 13 reverse primers for TCR Jbeta segments was used. Entries here come from immuneACCESS through TCRdb and include only in-frame sequences with V and J called. Some clones fail to appear in such tables; in the studies checked, an unresolved V gene covers under half of the shortfall, and the cause of the remainder is unknown. The sample yields some 200,000 clones; over 80% were counted once. The ten largest make up over 1.5% of the sample. Sequenced: PBMCs. These receptors all come from a man between 45 and 60 years old in good health and CMV-seronegative.

In its sample, this clone was seen once. This sequence joins TRBV5-4 and TRBJ1-1, with 7 bases identical to TRBD1. CDR1 is SGHNT, CDR2 YYREEE, per germline (reference sequence). V shed 4 bases and J 4 bases; nucleotides not matched to a gene: 16. This CDR3 spans 17 amino acids. CDR3 region: CASSPPAGGALSTEAFF. The CDR3, as DNA: TGTGCCAGCAGCCCCCCGGCAGGGGGTGCCCTCAGCACTGAAGCTTTCTTT.

This chain uses TRBV14 with TRBJ1-3, with no clear D. Germline lookup yields CDR1 SGHDN and CDR2 FVKESK. V was pared by 4 bases and J by 0 bases, with 7 bases between. This CDR3 region has 14 residues. The CDR3 DNA follows: TGTGCCAGCAGCCGGCAGCGCTCTGGAAACACCATATATTTT. Amino acid sequence: CASSRQRSGNTIYF.

The rearrangement joins TRBV9 to TRBJ1-1, with TRBD1 matching over 7 bases. In germline, CDR1 is SGDLS, CDR2 YYNGEE. V gave up 4 bases and J gave up 1 base; unmatched junction bases: 7. This CDR3 is built from 15 residues. This CDR3 is CASSLSGTANTEAFF. DNA for the CDR3: TGTGCCAGCAGCCTCTCCGGGACAGCGAACACTGAAGCTTTCTTT.

The chain is built from TRBV6-1 and TRBJ2-4, with TRBD2 identical over 8 bases. The V segment lost 2 bases and the J segment 8 bases; nucleotides outside the gene matches: 11. From germline, CDR1 is MNHNS and CDR2 SASEGT. The CDR3 length is 16 residues. CDR3 in DNA: TGTGCCAGCAGTGAAACGGGGGGGGGCGGGGACGACATTCAGTACTTC. Translation gives CASSETGGGGDDIQYF.

The chain couples TRBV6-5 to TRBJ2-1, with D possibly TRBD2 on 6 matching bases. The germline V gene has CDR1 MNHEY and CDR2 SVGAGI. The CDR3 runs 15 residues. V was trimmed by 4 bases and J by 1 base, leaving 11 bases between them. The CDR3 sequence is CASSSRDGSYNEQFF. The CDR3 DNA reads TGTGCCAGCAGTTCGCGGGACGGGTCCTACAATGAGCAGTTCTTC.

The V gene is TRBV28, the J gene TRBJ2-5, with 8 bases fitting TRBD2. The CDR3 sequence is 16 residues long. Per the germline V gene, CDR1 is MDHEN and CDR2 is SYDVKM. The V gene end was trimmed by 5 bases and the J gene end by 5 bases; junction bases not matched to a gene: 13. CDR3 protein: CASSTRAGDLEETQYF. The CDR3, as DNA: TGTGCCAGCAGTACTCGAGCGGGGGACCTGGAGGAGACCCAGTACTTC.

The chain carries TRBV7-2 and TRBJ2-3; 7 bases align to TRBD2. Germline assignment: CDR1 SGHTA and CDR2 FQGNSA. V lost 4 bases and J lost 2; bases outside the gene matches: 3. This CDR3 comprises 14 residues. CDR3 bases: TGTGCCAGCAGCTGGGACTATCTCACAGATACGCAGTATTTT. Translating it yields CASSWDYLTDTQYF.

This clone was recorded once. The rearrangement links TRBV4-2 to TRBJ1-2; no clear D. The length of the CDR3 is 13 residues. The germline CDR1 and CDR2 sequences are LGHNA and YNFKEQ. Trimming took 0 bases from V and 4 from J, leaving 6 bases between them. The CDR3 loop is CASSQDLIYGYTF. The CDR3 region has the DNA TGTGCCAGCAGCCAAGATCTAATCTATGGCTACACCTTC.

The V gene is TRBV4-1, the J gene TRBJ2-5; 13 nucleotides line up with TRBD2. The germline gives CDR1 MGHRA, CDR2 YSYEKL. Trimming at V came to 4 bases and at J to 0 bases, leaving 2 bases not matched to a gene. The CDR3 contains 16 residues. The CDR3 loop is CASSPTSGGNQETQYF. The CDR3 DNA follows: TGCGCCAGCAGCCCGACTAGCGGGGGGAACCAAGAGACCCAGTACTTC.

For the CDR3, the DNA is TGTGCCAGCAGCTTGGGCAGGGTAGCAAGTGAAAAACTGTTTTTT. Its protein product is CASSLGRVASEKLFF. The chain combines TRBV5-5 with TRBJ1-4; D might be TRBD1 (5 bases). V was clipped by 0 bases and J by 7 bases, with 13 bases between them. Germline CDR1 and CDR2: SGHKS and YYEKEE (reference sequence). This CDR3 comprises 15 residues.

The chain employs TRBV6-6 and TRBJ1-5; no clear D gene. V was cut by 5 bases and J by 5 bases, with 13 bases left in between. The CDR3 covers 14 residues. Germline V lookup: CDR1 MNHNY, CDR2 SVGAGI (reference sequence). DNA for the CDR3: TGTGCCAGCAGTAAAGACACCTCCTATCAGCCCCAGCATTTT. Protein product: CASSKDTSYQPQHF.

The chain recombines TRBV5-1 with TRBJ1-1, with 9 bases lining up with TRBD1. Germline values: CDR1 SGHRS, CDR2 YFSETQ. V trimming: 0 bases; J trimming: 2 bases; junction bases outside the gene matches: 5. The CDR3 spans 16 residues. CDR3 sequence (DNA): TGCGCCAGCAGCTTGGTAACAGGGGGCGGTAACACTGAAGCTTTCTTT. This encodes CASSLVTGGGNTEAFF.

V usage is TRBV6-6 and J usage is TRBJ2-1, with D maybe TRBD2 (6 bases). Germline CDR1 and CDR2: MNHNY and SVGAGI (reference sequence). This CDR3 is 13 amino acids long. V was shortened by 11 bases and J by 5 bases, with 16 bases between the two germline ends. CDR3 protein: CAASLPGDNEQFF. The CDR3 DNA follows: TGTGCCGCTTCCCTTCCGGGGGACAATGAGCAGTTCTTC.

The gene calls are TRBV18 and TRBJ2-7; no clear D gene. V lost 3 bases and J lost 6, with 9 bases in between. The CDR3 has 12 residues. Germline assignment: CDR1 KGHSH and CDR2 LQKENI. In DNA form, the CDR3 reads TGTGCCAGCTCACCTCCGGTCGGCGAGCAGTACTTC. This codes for CASSPPVGEQYF.

The chain recombines TRBV10-3 with TRBJ1-3; TRBD1 matches 7 bases. The CDR3 extends over 14 amino acids. Germline lookup yields CDR1 ENHRY and CDR2 SYGVKD. With V trimmed by 6 bases and J by 0 bases, 2 bases remained unmatched. CDR3 amino acids: CAIRRDSSGNTIYF. The CDR3 coding sequence is TGTGCCATCAGAAGGGACAGCTCTGGAAACACCATATATTTT.

The chain combines TRBV5-1 with TRBJ2-6; D ambiguous. The CDR3 has 15 amino acids. V gave up 0 bases and J gave up 1 base, with 5 bases separating them. Germline CDR1 SGHRS, CDR2 YFSETQ. The CDR3 spells CASSLGLSGANVLTF. CDR3 sequence (DNA): TGCGCCAGCAGCTTGGGACTGTCTGGGGCCAACGTCCTGACTTTC. The whole variable domain, remainder taken from reference TRBV5-1 and TRBJ2-6, is KAGVTQTPRYLIKTRGQQVTLSCSPISGHRSVSWYQQTPGQGLQFLFEYFSETQRNKGNFPGRFSGRQFSNSRSEMNVSTLELGDSALYLCASSLGLSGANVLTFGAGSRLTVL.

This clone has more than one count but fewer than ten. The CDR3 nucleotides read TGCGCCAGCAGCCAAGGTGGAGACAGCTCATTCTATGGCTACACCTTC. This sequence encodes CASSQGGDSSFYGYTF. V is TRBV4-1 and J is TRBJ1-2, with D tentatively TRBD1 (5 bases). CDR1 is MGHRA and CDR2 is YSYEKL in the germline V gene. This CDR3 has 16 residues. Trimming left V 1 base short and J 4 bases short, with 16 bases between.

This rearrangement joins TRBV7-6 to TRBJ2-3, with 11 bases matching TRBD2. Germline V lookup: CDR1 SGHVS, CDR2 FNYEAQ. The CDR3 loop spans 14 amino acids. J was trimmed by 7 bases and V by 1 base; bases with no gene match: 1. The CDR3 reads CASSLGLAGYTQYF. The CDR3, as DNA: TGTGCCAGCAGCTTAGGACTAGCGGGATATACGCAGTATTTT.

The J gene is TRBJ2-5, the V gene TRBV4-2, with 9 bases aligning to TRBD2. CDR1 LGHNA and CDR2 YNFKEQ come from the germline V gene. The CDR3 totals 19 residues. Trimming at V came to 0 bases and at J to 4 bases, leaving 15 bases not matched to a gene. The CDR3 nucleotides are TGTGCCAGCAGCCAAGATTCCGGTGCTAGCGGGAATCTGGCAGAGACCCAGTACTTC. This encodes CASSQDSGASGNLAETQYF.

This clone was recorded only once. The chain links TRBV19 to TRBJ2-7, with D maybe TRBD1 (5 bases). The length of the CDR3 is 16 residues. CDR1 and CDR2 (germline): LNHDA, SQIVND (reference sequence). V lost 4 bases, J lost 3 bases, and 19 bases lay in between. CDR3 in amino acids: CASSSIHPTAVYEQYF. As DNA, the CDR3 is TGTGCCAGTAGTAGTATCCATCCGACAGCAGTCTACGAGCAGTACTTC.